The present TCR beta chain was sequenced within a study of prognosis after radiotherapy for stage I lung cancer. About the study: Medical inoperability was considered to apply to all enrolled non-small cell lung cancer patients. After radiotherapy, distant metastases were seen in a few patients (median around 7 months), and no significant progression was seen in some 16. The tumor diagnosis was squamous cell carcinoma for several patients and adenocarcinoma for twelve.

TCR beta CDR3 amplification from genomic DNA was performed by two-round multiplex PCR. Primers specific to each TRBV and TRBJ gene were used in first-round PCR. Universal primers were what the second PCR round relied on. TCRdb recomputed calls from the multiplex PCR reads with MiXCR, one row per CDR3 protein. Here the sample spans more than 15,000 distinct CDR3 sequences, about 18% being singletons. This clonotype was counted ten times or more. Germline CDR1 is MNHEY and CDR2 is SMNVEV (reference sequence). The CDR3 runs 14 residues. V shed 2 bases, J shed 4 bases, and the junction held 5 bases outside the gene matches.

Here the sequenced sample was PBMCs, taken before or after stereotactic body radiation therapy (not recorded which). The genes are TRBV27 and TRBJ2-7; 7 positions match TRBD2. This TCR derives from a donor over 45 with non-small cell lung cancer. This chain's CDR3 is CASSLKGREYEQYF. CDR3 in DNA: TGTGCCAGCAGTTTAAAAGGGAGGGAATACGAGCAGTACTTC.